These T cell receptor beta chains were read from a single sample in a study of PD-1 blockade in classical Hodgkin lymphoma. Repertoires were generated with immunoSEQ multiplex PCR, while TCRdb's copy carries only in-frame clones and drops some. This sample has fewer than 100,000 clones; roughly 90% occur once, and the top ten carry 20% to 25%. The starting material was peripheral blood mononuclear cells (PBMCs), obtained at baseline. The source of these receptors is a human donor with classical Hodgkin lymphoma. The CDR3 runs from the conserved cysteine through the conserved F or W. Each record gives: V gene, J gene, clone size, D gene, CDR3 DNA, CDR3 protein. A D gene is named only where the DNA matches it firmly. Clone size is stated in some rows and not others, as once, few, many or a class when expanded.

>TRBV27|TRBJ2-3|-|-
TGTGCCAGCAGTTTATTAGGCAGAGCTGATACGCAGTATTTT
CASSLLGRADTQYF
>TRBV7-2|TRBJ2-7|-|TRBD2
TGTGCCAGCAGCCAAACTAGCGGGGGGGCCTACGAGCAGTACTTC
CASSQTSGGAYEQYF
>TRBV7-9|TRBJ2-7|-|TRBD2
TGTGCCAGCAGCTCTAGCGGGATCTCCTACGAGCAGTACTTC
CASSSSGISYEQYF
>TRBV6-1|TRBJ2-7|-|TRBD2
TGTGCCAGCAGTGCTATACTTCCGGGACTAGCGAGAGATTTCTACGAGCAGTACTTC
CASSAILPGLARDFYEQYF
>TRBV2|TRBJ1-4|-|-
TGTGCCAGCAGTGGGATCTATGAAAAACTGTTTTTT
CASSGIYEKLFF
>TRBV19|TRBJ2-5|-|-
TGTGCCAGTAGTATGTCAGTCCAAGAGACCCAGTACTTC
CASSMSVQETQYF
>TRBV4-3|TRBJ1-2|-|-
TGCGCCAGCAGCCAATCCGCCGTCATGAATGGCTACACCTTC
CASSQSAVMNGYTF
>TRBV2|TRBJ1-2|few|-
TGTGCCAGCAGTGAAGATTCTCGGTATGGCTACACCTTC
CASSEDSRYGYTF
>TRBV6-6|TRBJ1-2|-|-
TGTGCCACCCAAAGACAGTTTAACTATGGCTACACCTTC
CATQRQFNYGYTF
>TRBV4-1|TRBJ2-1|once|TRBD2
TGCGCCAGCAGCCAAGGTGGACTAGCGGGCCAAAGCTCCTACAATGAGCAGTTCTTC
CASSQGGLAGQSSYNEQFF
>TRBV6-5|TRBJ1-4|once|TRBD1
TGTGCCAGCAGTCAAGGGGGCGCTGAAAAACTGTTTTTT
CASSQGGAEKLFF
>TRBV12-5|TRBJ2-2|-|TRBD2
TGTGCTAGTGGTTTCCGACCATTGGGACTAGTAATGACCGGGGAGCTGTTTTTT
CASGFRPLGLVMTGELFF
>TRBV5-4|TRBJ1-3|once|-
TGTGCCAGCAGCTTGGAGGGGGGGCCTGGAAACACCATATATTTT
CASSLEGGPGNTIYF
>TRBV5-5|TRBJ2-7|-|-
TGTGCCAGCAGCTTCCCACAGGGAATTTCTTCCTACGAGCAGTACTTC
CASSFPQGISSYEQYF
>TRBV28|TRBJ2-7|-|TRBD1
TGTGCCAGCAGTTTTAGGGACAGGGGCTACGAGCAGTACTTC
CASSFRDRGYEQYF
>TRBV19|TRBJ1-2|-|-
TGTGCCAGTAGGGCCAGGGGCGGTGGCTACACCTTC
CASRARGGGYTF
>TRBV7-2|TRBJ2-3|-|TRBD2
TGTGCCAGCAGCTTATTCTCAGCGGGAGGGTTGTGGGATACGCAGTATTTT
CASSLFSAGGLWDTQYF
>TRBV28|TRBJ2-7|-|TRBD2
TGTGCCAGCAGTCCCATAGCGGGAATCCCCTACGAGCAGTACTTC
CASSPIAGIPYEQYF
>TRBV5-4|TRBJ1-4|-|-
TGTGCCAGCAGCTTGGATCGTCAGTGGGGAACTAATGAAAAACTGTTTTTT
CASSLDRQWGTNEKLFF
>TRBV2|TRBJ2-1|-|TRBD2
TGTGCCAGCAGGGCTACTAGCGGGTTGCACAATGAGCAGTTCTTC
CASRATSGLHNEQFF
>TRBV30|TRBJ1-1|-|TRBD1
TGTGCCGGTGGGACAGGAAACACTGAAGCTTTCTTT
CAGGTGNTEAFF
>TRBV5-4|TRBJ1-4|-|-
TGTGCCAGCAGCTTCTCCCTTAATGAAAAACTGTTTTTT
CASSFSLNEKLFF
>TRBV10-1|TRBJ1-3|-|TRBD1
TGCGCCAGCAGTGAGGGACAGGCGCCTGGAAACACCATATATTTT
CASSEGQAPGNTIYF
>TRBV7-6|TRBJ2-7|-|TRBD1
TGTGCCAGCAGCTTAGATGGACAGGAGGTTCCCTACGAGCAGTACTTC
CASSLDGQEVPYEQYF
>TRBV7-9|TRBJ1-1|few|-
TGTGCCAGCAGCTTAAGAGAGAACACTGAAGCTTTCTTT
CASSLRENTEAFF
>TRBV5-3|TRBJ1-1|-|-
TGTGCCAGAAGGCCCCCCGGGACCCGCCCGCCTGAAGCTTTCTTT
CARRPPGTRPPEAFF
>TRBV11-2|TRBJ2-7|-|-
TGTGCCAGCAGCCCAGGGATCCACGAGCAGTACTTC
CASSPGIHEQYF
>TRBV2|TRBJ2-7|-|TRBD1
TGTGCCAGCAGATCCAACAGGGGCTACGAGCAGTACTTC
CASRSNRGYEQYF
>TRBV5-4|TRBJ2-1|once|-
TGTGCCAGCAGCTTGGAGTTGTCCAGGAATTACAATGAGCAGTTCTTC
CASSLELSRNYNEQFF
>TRBV28|TRBJ2-3|-|-
TGTGCCAGCAGTCCTAGACAAAACACAGATACGCAGTATTTT
CASSPRQNTDTQYF
>TRBV29-1|TRBJ2-1|few|TRBD2
TGCAGCGTTTGGACTAGCGGGAGGCAAAATGAGCAGTTCTTC
CSVWTSGRQNEQFF
>TRBV28|TRBJ1-5|-|-
TGTGCCAGCAGCAAAGGACACCTCAATCAGCCCCAGCATTTT
CASSKGHLNQPQHF
>TRBV5-1|TRBJ2-1|once|TRBD2
TGCGCCAGCAGCTTGGCCATGATAGCGGGGGACAATGAGCAGTTCTTC
CASSLAMIAGDNEQFF